The 24 T cell receptor beta chains in this list originate from one sample, sequenced in a study of PD-1 blockade in classical Hodgkin lymphoma (dated by TCRdb to the early 2020s). The library was produced with the immunoSEQ multiplex PCR assay. Imported from immuneACCESS, the table was reduced by TCRdb to in-frame sequences with V and J called. These copies leave out some clones; in studies compared against another copy, an unresolved V gene accounts for under half, and the cause of the remainder is not known. The sample table shows around 31,000 clones, and roughly four fifths are seen once. The ten largest clones capture roughly 17% of the sample. The meaning of the sample's time point label: cycle 4 day 1 (C4D1), after six to seven weeks of nivolumab. Every trial patient had relapsed following autologous stem cell transplantation, and prior brentuximab vedotin exposure was what differed among cohorts A, B and C.

This sample comprised peripheral blood mononuclear cells (PBMCs), obtained before the fourth cycle of nivolumab. These TCRs come from a human donor with classical Hodgkin lymphoma.

The chain links TRBV30 to TRBJ2-5, with unresolved D. The CDR3 spans 12 residues. The germline V and J ends were trimmed by 0 bases and 2 bases, with 4 bases remaining between them. Germline V CDR1 and CDR2: GTSNPN, SVGIG (reference sequence). The CDR3 bases are TGTGCCTGGAGTGTACAGCAAGAGACCCAGTACTTC. This encodes CAWSVQQETQYF.

The genes are TRBV11-3 and TRBJ2-3; D unresolved. Germline lookup yields CDR1 SGHNT and CDR2 YENEEA. CDR3 length equals 13 residues. With 2 bases removed from V and 10 bases from J, the gap between germline ends came to 13 bases. CDR3 bases: TGTGCCAGCAGCTTATCGCAGGCCCGAGCGCAGTATTTT. It encodes CASSLSQARAQYF.

V is TRBV5-1 and J is TRBJ2-7; 10 bases align to TRBD2. V lost 0 bases, J lost 3 bases, and 6 bases stayed unmatched. Germline CDR1 reads SGHRS; CDR2 reads YFSETQ. This CDR3 is built from 16 residues. CDR3: CASSLGSSGGGYEQYF. The CDR3 coding sequence is TGCGCCAGCAGCTTGGGGTCTAGCGGGGGAGGCTACGAGCAGTACTTC.

V is TRBV23-1 and J is TRBJ1-1; D uncertain. TRBV23-1 qualifies as an ORF whose function is uncertain. With 3 bases removed from V and 0 bases from J, the gap between germline ends came to 5 bases. This CDR3 comprises 13 residues. The CDR3 DNA is TGCGCCAGCAGTCACGGGCTGAACACTGAAGCTTTCTTT. It is translated as CASSHGLNTEAFF.

This sequence joins TRBV4-3 and TRBJ1-1; D gene unclear. Germline V gene lookup returns CDR1 LGHNA and CDR2 YSLEER. Deletions cut 4 bases from V and 4 bases from J, with 10 bases between. The CDR3 totals 13 residues. The chain's CDR3 is CASSRRLITEAFF. CDR3 nucleotides: TGCGCCAGCAGCCGCCGACTGATCACTGAAGCTTTCTTT.

The chain carries TRBV19 and TRBJ1-6; tentatively, D is TRBD1 (6 bases). Trimming took off 5 bases at V and 11 bases at J, with 13 bases between the two ends. From germline, CDR1 is LNHDA and CDR2 SQIVND (reference sequence). CDR3 length: 13 amino acids. The CDR3 DNA reads as TGTGCCAGTAGTCTAACAGGGTTTGCACCCCTCCACTTT. Protein: CASSLTGFAPLHF.

This chain links TRBV5-1 with TRBJ1-2, with a possible D match to TRBD1 (5 bases). Trimming took off 0 bases at V and 8 bases at J, with 17 bases between the two ends. This CDR3 is built from 15 residues. The V gene's germline CDR1 is SGHRS and CDR2 YFSETQ. The CDR3 DNA sequence: TGCGCCAGCAGCTTGGCCGGGACGTATGGCGGGGGCTACACCTTC. Translation gives CASSLAGTYGGGYTF.

The rearrangement joins TRBV4-2 to TRBJ1-2; D may be TRBD1 (6 bases). Germline V gene sequence: CDR1 LGHNA, CDR2 YNFKEQ. Trimming took 1 base from V and 14 from J, leaving 14 bases between them. The CDR3 runs to 12 residues. In DNA, the CDR3 is TGTGCCAGCAGCCAAGGGGGGGGCAGATCGACCTTC. Its translation: CASSQGGGRSTF.

The chain employs TRBV27 and TRBJ1-2; D not certain. The CDR3 contains 15 residues. In germline, CDR1 is MNHEY, CDR2 SMNVEV (reference sequence). The V and J ends lost 0 bases and 5 bases respectively, with 13 bases between them. CDR3 bases: TGTGCCAGCAGTTTATCCTACAGAACTACGTATGGCTACACCTTC. Its protein product is CASSLSYRTTYGYTF.

This chain joins TRBV19 and TRBJ2-1; 8 bases are shared with TRBD2. Per the germline V gene, CDR1 is LNHDA and CDR2 is SQIVND (reference sequence). This CDR3 region has 15 residues. Trimming removed 4 bases from V and 8 bases from J; junction bases left unmatched: 10. Here the CDR3 reads CASSSGLAGRHEQFF. CDR3 nucleotides: TGTGCCAGTAGTAGCGGCCTAGCGGGTAGGCATGAGCAGTTCTTC. Complete variable domain (other parts from reference TRBV19 and TRBJ2-1): DGGITQSPKYLFRKEGQNVTLSCEQNLNHDAMYWYRQDPGQGLRLIYYSQIVNDFQKGDIAEGYSVSREKKESFPLTVTSAQKNPTAFYLCASSSGLAGRHEQFFGPGTRLTVL.

In its sample, this clone was seen a few times. The V gene is TRBV28, the J gene TRBJ2-2; D perhaps matches TRBD2 (6 bases). Germline CDR1 is MDHEN and CDR2 is SYDVKM. Trimming took 8 bases from V and 5 from J, leaving 12 bases between them. The CDR3 runs to 13 residues. CDR3 DNA sequence: TGTGCCAGCTCGGGGGTGGGGACCGGGGAGCTGTTTTTT. Protein sequence: CASSGVGTGELFF.

J is TRBJ1-5 and V is TRBV27, with D hard to call. Germline V lookup: CDR1 MNHEY, CDR2 SMNVEV (reference sequence). The CDR3 has 15 amino acids. Trimming left V 2 bases short and J 0 bases short, with 8 bases between. CDR3: CASSLTTNSNQPQHF. DNA for the CDR3: TGTGCCAGCAGTTTAACGACGAATAGCAATCAGCCCCAGCATTTT.

A remark on this clone: An end of the junction does not agree with germline; a read error may underlie this. Other DNA sequences in this sample translate to the same CDR3. This chain connects TRBV5-6 to TRBJ2-3, with D possibly being TRBD2 (5 bases). The germline gives CDR1 SGHDT, CDR2 YYEEEE. The CDR3 consists of 15 residues. The CDR3 here is CASSLFRLNTDTQYF. The CDR3 bases are TGCGCCAGCAGCTTGTTTCGACTAAACACAGATACGCAGTATTTT.

This clone was observed a few times. The rearrangement joins TRBV7-9 to TRBJ1-1, with a possible D match to TRBD1 (5 bases). Trimming removed 5 bases at V and 6 bases at J, with 13 bases between. The CDR3 spans 13 residues. The germline V gene has CDR1 SEHNR and CDR2 FQNEAQ (reference sequence). CDR3 coding DNA: TGTGCCAGCAGCCTAACGTCAGGGCCTGAAGCTTTCTTT. It translates to CASSLTSGPEAFF.

The CDR3 sequence is CASSVGIGQYQPQHF. Here the CDR3 DNA reads TGTGCCAGCAGCGTAGGGATAGGGCAGTATCAGCCCCAGCATTTT. This sequence joins TRBV9 and TRBJ1-5, with D uncertain. Deletions cut 0 bases from V and 5 bases from J, with 12 bases between. The CDR3 extends over 15 amino acids. Germline lookup yields CDR1 SGDLS and CDR2 YYNGEE.

The rearrangement links TRBV5-1 to TRBJ2-3; weak D call: TRBD2 (6 bases). Germline V gives CDR1 SGHRS, CDR2 YFSETQ. Trimming took off 4 bases at V and 5 bases at J, with 14 bases between the two ends. The CDR3 covers 14 residues. The CDR3 reads CASSPSEGRDTQYF. The DNA for the CDR3 is TGCGCCAGCAGCCCTAGCGAGGGTAGAGATACGCAGTATTTT.

This clone was seen only once. This rearrangement joins TRBV4-2 to TRBJ2-5; 8 nucleotides agree with TRBD1. The junction had 1 base not matched to a gene; V was cut back by 0 bases and J by 4 bases. The germline gives CDR1 LGHNA, CDR2 YNFKEQ. The CDR3 has 14 residues. The CDR3 DNA is TGTGCCAGCAGCCAAGATACAGGGGGAGAGACCCAGTACTTC. Amino acid sequence: CASSQDTGGETQYF.

This chain uses TRBV18 with TRBJ2-3, with no clear D. The V gene's germline CDR1 is KGHSH and CDR2 LQKENI. The CDR3 extends over 12 amino acids. Trimming took 3 bases from V and 2 from J, leaving 3 bases between them. The CDR3 region has the DNA TGTGCCAGCTCACCCCCCACAGATACGCAGTATTTT. It translates to CASSPPTDTQYF.

The chain couples TRBV27 to TRBJ1-5; no definite D call. CDR1 and CDR2 (germline): MNHEY, SMNVEV (reference sequence). Trimming pared 6 bases from V and 2 bases from J, leaving 5 bases between. The CDR3 runs 12 residues. In nucleotides, the CDR3 is TGTGCCAGCAGGCGAGGCAATCAGCCCCAGCATTTT. It translates to CASRRGNQPQHF.

J is TRBJ2-7 and V is TRBV19; D possibly corresponds to TRBD2 (6 bases). This CDR3 has 14 residues. The ends were cut back, 2 bases at V and 4 bases at J, with 12 bases in the middle. Germline CDR1 LNHDA, CDR2 SQIVND (reference sequence). CDR3 in DNA: TGTGCCAGTAGTATAAAGGGAGGTCGGTACGAGCAGTACTTC. Its translation is CASSIKGGRYEQYF.

The V gene is TRBV21-1, the J gene TRBJ1-5. TRBV21-1 has pseudogene status. This CDR3 has 13 amino acids. The CDR3 region has the DNA TGTGCCAGCAGCAAAGCATTCGGTCAGCCCCAGCATTTT. Translating gives CASSKAFGQPQHF.

J is TRBJ1-1 and V is TRBV4-3, with D possibly matching TRBD1 (5 bases). This CDR3 region has 14 residues. Looked up from germline, CDR1 is LGHNA and CDR2 is YSLEER. Deletions cut 4 bases from V and 1 base from J, with 10 bases between. The CDR3 is CASSRDGGNTEAFF. The DNA for the CDR3 is TGCGCCAGCAGCCGGGACGGGGGGAACACTGAAGCTTTCTTT.

The V gene is TRBV12-5, the J gene TRBJ1-2; possible D gene TRBD1, 6 bases. Germline lookup yields CDR1 LGHNT and CDR2 FRNRAP. V lost 2 bases to trimming and J lost 2 bases, with 15 bases between them. The CDR3 loop spans 16 amino acids. The CDR3 bases are TGTGCTAGTGGTTTGAGTTCTGCAGGGGACAACTATGGCTACACCTTC. It translates to CASGLSSAGDNYGYTF.

The chain employs TRBV5-1 and TRBJ2-3; D not resolved. Germline CDR1 is SGHRS and CDR2 is YFSETQ. Trimming took off 0 bases at V and 0 bases at J, with 8 bases between the two ends. The length of the CDR3 is 15 residues. The CDR3, as DNA: TGCGCCAGCAGCTTGGTGGTTTCTAGCACAGATACGCAGTATTTT. This translates into CASSLVVSSTDTQYF.